This TCR beta chain was sequenced for a study of CD8 T cells in Susac syndrome (dated by TCRdb to between 2017 and 2020). Study-wide context: Among the sequenced Susac syndrome patients, five or six had clinically active disease and eight were in clinical remission. Susac syndrome patients were therapy-naive, on corticosteroids (some also receiving IVIg), or on IVIg alone at blood withdrawal. Whether CD8+ T cell activation and differentiation in Susac syndrome was antigen driven was tested using repertoire sequencing. The study compared CD8+ T cell repertoire clonality among 12 healthy donors, approximately 14 Susac syndrome patients and roughly 16 multiple sclerosis patients.

Peripheral blood CD8+ and CD4+ T cells from healthy donors, Susac syndrome patients and multiple sclerosis patients were profiled using high-throughput TCR beta sequencing. The Susac syndrome patients fulfilled recently defined diagnostic criteria for definite or probable disease. CD8+ TEMRA cells were enriched by FACS, while bulk CD8+ and CD4+ T cells were purified by magnetic negative isolation. Blood was collected in EDTA tubes and processed within 24 hours, with PBMCs isolated through density gradient centrifugation. PBMCs intended for TCR sequencing were cryopreserved in liquid nitrogen and thawed later in a water bath at 37 degrees C. The sorted or isolated CD4+, CD8+ and CD8+ TEMRA cells reached a purity of at least 90%. RNA was extracted using the RNeasy kit, and roughly 0.5 to 1 ug of the RNA was reverse transcribed with random hexamers. TCR beta CDR3 regions were amplified with the immunoSEQ multiplex PCR assay covering 54 Vbeta and 13 Jbeta segments. PCR amplification bias was corrected using a synthetic template baseline for primer optimization and computational correction. Processing in the source paper ran as follows. Only productive sequences were kept, with reads annotated to V, D and J genes according to IMGT and analyzed in immunoSEQ Analyzer. To calculate clonality, Shannon entropy was normalized by log2 of the number of productive unique sequences and then subtracted from one. Public and private clones were assessed among the 100 most prevalent clones of each patient and control. Susac-specific clones were defined as absent from healthy and MS cohorts, around 1,000 published viral clones and other ImmuneACCESS disease sequences. TCRdb reanalyzed the raw reads on its own, using fastp at Q25 for trimming and MiXCR for clone calling, and kept in-frame beta chains. When rows share a CDR3 protein, they turn into one entry using the most common DNA and genes. TCRdb's processing, not the study's, gives the V and J calls here. The sample table records around 80,000 distinct CDR3 sequences; 94% of these occur just once. The top ten clonotypes cover about 0.52% of the sample.

There are 11 amino acids in the CDR3, from cysteine to phenylalanine inclusive. Of the read, only the CDR3 DNA is kept; its 33 bases are in frame from base 1. CDR1 and CDR2 were assigned from the germline V gene (reference sequence) as MNHNY and SVGAGI. Regarding this clonotype: No cognate antigen has been identified for it. The junction and the germline gene differ at one end; a read error may be behind it.

Study-wide conclusions, independent of this receptor: The study acknowledged that relatively few individuals were included in the TCR sequencing and HLA analysis. Looking at Susac-specific public clones, the researchers identified approximately 15 in the total CD8+ repertoire and roughly five in the CD8+ TEMRA repertoire. Clonal expansion was seen in Susac syndrome CD8+ repertoires, peaking in CD8+ TEMRA cells and being greater in clinically active patients than in remitting ones.

Source material: CD8+ T cells from PBMCs. The receptor comes from a human donor with Susac syndrome. The V gene is TRBV6-6 and the J gene is TRBJ2-4; the best D guess is TRBD1, with 5 bases matching. The CDR3 reads CASSTTLQTVF. The DNA sequence is TGTGCCAGCAGCACGACACTTCAGACAGTCTTC.